This is a list of T cell receptor beta chains from one sample in a study of post-analysis software for immune sequencing data. TCRdb processed the PCR reads anew with MiXCR; each CDR3 protein has one entry. The repertoire holds about 820,000 distinct CDR3 sequences, about 50% seen once, with approximately 4.3% in the top ten. Sequencing input: blood. The receptors were gathered from a girl between 5 and 17 years old with multiple sclerosis. The CDR3 runs from the conserved cysteine through the conserved F or W. D genes are given only for firm matches. Only part of the rows carry a size: once, few, many, or a class if the clone is expanded.

j_call: TRBJ2-5
v_call: TRBV7-2
clone_size: few
d_call: .
cdr3_nt: TGTGCCAGCATCCCTCTAGGAGGGACCCAGTACTTC
cdr3_aa: CASIPLGGTQYF

j_call: TRBJ2-5
v_call: TRBV7-3
clone_size: many
d_call: .
cdr3_nt: TGTGCCAGCAGCTTGACACAGGAAGAGACCCAGTACTTC
cdr3_aa: CASSLTQEETQYF

j_call: TRBJ2-7
v_call: TRBV6-2/TRBV6-3
clone_size: .
d_call: .
cdr3_nt: TGTGCCAGCAGTTACGTCAAGGGTAACTACGAGCAGTACTTC
cdr3_aa: CASSYVKGNYEQYF

j_call: TRBJ2-3
v_call: TRBV25-1
clone_size: few
d_call: .
cdr3_nt: TGTGCCAGCAGTGATTTACGGGGAAGCACAGATACGCAGTATTTT
cdr3_aa: CASSDLRGSTDTQYF

j_call: TRBJ1-6
v_call: TRBV7-3
clone_size: few
d_call: .
cdr3_nt: TGTGCCAGCAGGGCCATTTATAATTCACCCCTCCACTTT
cdr3_aa: CASRAIYNSPLHF

j_call: TRBJ1-2
v_call: TRBV12-3/TRBV12-4
clone_size: .
d_call: TRBD1
cdr3_nt: TGTGCCAGCAGTCGATCTGACAGGGGAGGAGGCTACACCTTC
cdr3_aa: CASSRSDRGGGYTF

j_call: TRBJ1-2
v_call: TRBV4-2
clone_size: once
d_call: .
cdr3_nt: TGTGCCAGCAGCCAAGCGCAACAGGGAGGAGATGGCTACACCTTC
cdr3_aa: CASSQAQQGGDGYTF

j_call: TRBJ2-7
v_call: TRBV14
clone_size: .
d_call: TRBD1
cdr3_nt: TGTGCCAGCAGCCAAGCACCGGGACAGGGGCGGTACGAGCAGTACTTC
cdr3_aa: CASSQAPGQGRYEQYF

j_call: TRBJ2-4
v_call: TRBV30
clone_size: .
d_call: .
cdr3_nt: .
cdr3_aa: CAWGQGNIRYF

j_call: TRBJ1-1
v_call: TRBV27
clone_size: .
d_call: .
cdr3_nt: TGTGCCAGCAGTGTCTTCGGAGGTGGCACTGAAGCTTTCTTT
cdr3_aa: CASSVFGGGTEAFF

j_call: TRBJ2-7
v_call: TRBV10-3
clone_size: .
d_call: .
cdr3_nt: TGTGCCATCAGTCCCCCGGACTCGCACTCTTACGAGCAGTACTTC
cdr3_aa: CAISPPDSHSYEQYF

j_call: TRBJ2-4
v_call: TRBV6-5
clone_size: few
d_call: TRBD2
cdr3_nt: TGTGCCAGCACCAAGGGCCCCGGGAGGACCAAAAACATTCAGTACTTC
cdr3_aa: CASTKGPGRTKNIQYF

j_call: TRBJ2-2
v_call: TRBV5-1
clone_size: few
d_call: .
cdr3_nt: TGCGCCAGCAGCTGGGGGACGGTAAGCACCGGGGAGCTGTTTTTT
cdr3_aa: CASSWGTVSTGELFF